This T cell receptor (beta chain) was recorded in a study of post-analysis software for immune sequencing data. This clonotype has a handful of counts. Unique molecular identifiers were built into the TCR beta cDNA libraries. TCRdb re-called the PCR reads with MiXCR, one entry per CDR3 protein. The profile shows roughly 800,000 distinct CDR3 sequences, 25% to 30% of them singletons. The clonotype comes from a girl aged 10 to 17 with multiple sclerosis. The sample was blood.

The CDR3 DNA follows: TGTGCCAGCTCACCACTAATGGGGGAAGAGACCCAGTACTTC. Translating gives CASSPLMGEETQYF. The V and J genes are TRBV18 and TRBJ2-5, with D perhaps given as TRBD1 or TRBD2 (5 bases each). The V gene lost 1 base and the J gene lost 3 bases, with 9 bases spanning the gap. Per the germline V gene, CDR1 is KGHSH and CDR2 is LQKENI. CDR3 length: 14 amino acids.